These T cell receptor beta chains were read from a single sample in a study of blood T cell repertoires in COVID-19. Here immunoSEQ multiplex PCR was the method, and the copy in TCRdb shows in-frame clones only, minus some. The sample includes about 190,000 clones, about 88% of them seen just once. Input material: peripheral blood. The source of these receptors is a woman in her thirties or forties who had recovered from COVID-19. Each CDR3 is given with its conserved first and last residue. A D gene is named only where the DNA matches it firmly. Expanded clones get a size class; other rows say once, few or many, or leave the size out.

v_call: TRBV5-1; clone_size: .; j_call: TRBJ2-1; d_call: TRBD1; cdr3_nt: TGCGCCAGCACCTCAGGGACAGATAATGAGCAGTTCTTC; cdr3_aa: CASTSGTDNEQFF
v_call: TRBV7-9; clone_size: once; j_call: TRBJ2-3; d_call: .; cdr3_nt: TGTGCCAGCAGCCCGAAGACTACAGATACGCAGTATTTT; cdr3_aa: CASSPKTTDTQYF
v_call: TRBV5-1; clone_size: .; j_call: TRBJ1-1; d_call: TRBD1; cdr3_nt: TGCGCCAGCAGCTACGAGACAGGGCGGAACACTGAAGCTTTCTTT; cdr3_aa: CASSYETGRNTEAFF
v_call: TRBV7-9; clone_size: .; j_call: TRBJ1-2; d_call: .; cdr3_nt: TGTGCCAGCAGCACTAGAGGGGGAGTAGAAGGCTACACCTTC; cdr3_aa: CASSTRGGVEGYTF
v_call: TRBV11-1; clone_size: .; j_call: TRBJ1-6; d_call: TRBD1; cdr3_nt: TGTGCCAGCAGCTCACAGGGGGCCGGGAATTCACCCCTCCACTTT; cdr3_aa: CASSSQGAGNSPLHF
v_call: TRBV5-1; clone_size: .; j_call: TRBJ2-1; d_call: TRBD2; cdr3_nt: TGCGCCAGCAGCCCCAGGACTAGCTCTGGACGCTCCTACAATGAGCAGTTCTTC; cdr3_aa: CASSPRTSSGRSYNEQFF
v_call: TRBV30; clone_size: .; j_call: TRBJ1-5; d_call: .; cdr3_nt: TGTGCCTGGAGTGTACGAGATCAGCCCCAGCATTTT; cdr3_aa: CAWSVRDQPQHF
v_call: TRBV25-1; clone_size: .; j_call: TRBJ2-3; d_call: TRBD1; cdr3_nt: TGTGCCAGCAGTGATGAGGGACAGCTCACAGATACGCAGTATTTT; cdr3_aa: CASSDEGQLTDTQYF
v_call: TRBV14; clone_size: .; j_call: TRBJ1-1; d_call: .; cdr3_nt: TGTGCCAGCAGCCAAGATTTGTGGGGGCAGAGCACTGAAGCTTTCTTT; cdr3_aa: CASSQDLWGQSTEAFF
v_call: TRBV7-8; clone_size: .; j_call: TRBJ2-7; d_call: .; cdr3_nt: TGTGCCAGCAGCTTATCGGGAAGTTACGAGCAGTACTTC; cdr3_aa: CASSLSGSYEQYF
v_call: TRBV19; clone_size: once; j_call: TRBJ2-4; d_call: TRBD2; cdr3_nt: TGTGCCAGTAGTATGTCGATGACTAGCGGGGGGAGGGCCAAAAACATTCAGTACTTC; cdr3_aa: CASSMSMTSGGRAKNIQYF
v_call: TRBV9; clone_size: few; j_call: TRBJ1-6; d_call: .; cdr3_nt: TGTGCCAGCAGCGTAGAAGAGGTAGCCTCCTATAATTCACCCCTCCACTTT; cdr3_aa: CASSVEEVASYNSPLHF
v_call: TRBV24-1; clone_size: .; j_call: TRBJ2-2; d_call: TRBD2; cdr3_nt: TGTGCCACCAGTGATTTCTCCCCGGGACTAGAGAACACCGGGGAGCTGTTTTTT; cdr3_aa: CATSDFSPGLENTGELFF
v_call: TRBV4-1; clone_size: .; j_call: TRBJ2-1; d_call: TRBD2; cdr3_nt: TGCGCCAGCAGCCAGGGGACTAGCGCAGACAATGAGCAGTTCTTC; cdr3_aa: CASSQGTSADNEQFF
v_call: TRBV4-1; clone_size: .; j_call: TRBJ2-1; d_call: .; cdr3_nt: TGCGCCAGCAGCCAAGACAGGGTGGTGCTGAATGAGCAGTTCTTC; cdr3_aa: CASSQDRVVLNEQFF
v_call: TRBV6-6; clone_size: .; j_call: TRBJ2-5; d_call: TRBD2; cdr3_nt: TGTGCCAGCAGCAGACCGGGACTAGCGGGGCAAGAGACCCAGTACTTC; cdr3_aa: CASSRPGLAGQETQYF
v_call: TRBV10-3; clone_size: once; j_call: TRBJ2-7; d_call: TRBD1; cdr3_nt: TGTGCCATCAGTGAGTCGCCCCCCGGGACAGGGACCTACGAGCAGTACTTC; cdr3_aa: CAISESPPGTGTYEQYF
v_call: TRBV5-1; clone_size: .; j_call: TRBJ2-1; d_call: .; cdr3_nt: TGCGCCAGCAGCTCCGGGGGTAGCTCCTACAATGAGCAGTTCTTC; cdr3_aa: CASSSGGSSYNEQFF
v_call: TRBV5-1; clone_size: once; j_call: TRBJ2-1; d_call: TRBD2; cdr3_nt: TGCGCCAGCAGCGTACCGGGACTAGCGGGAGTGGGTGAGCAGTTCTTC; cdr3_aa: CASSVPGLAGVGEQFF
v_call: TRBV7-8; clone_size: .; j_call: TRBJ2-1; d_call: TRBD2; cdr3_nt: TGTGCCAGCAGCTTAATGGGACTAGCGGGTCACAATGAGCAGTTCTTC; cdr3_aa: CASSLMGLAGHNEQFF
v_call: TRBV18; clone_size: .; j_call: TRBJ2-1; d_call: TRBD1; cdr3_nt: TGTGCCAGCTCACCGCAACTTCGGACAGGGCAGAATGAGCAGTTCTTC; cdr3_aa: CASSPQLRTGQNEQFF
v_call: TRBV5-5; clone_size: .; j_call: TRBJ2-5; d_call: .; cdr3_nt: TGTGCCAGCAGCTTGGGACCCTCGGGAGTGAGGGAGACCCAGTACTTC; cdr3_aa: CASSLGPSGVRETQYF
v_call: TRBV5-8; clone_size: .; j_call: TRBJ1-3; d_call: .; cdr3_nt: TGTGCCAGCAGCTTCGACAGTAGCTCTGGAAACACCATATATTTT; cdr3_aa: CASSFDSSSGNTIYF
v_call: TRBV19; clone_size: .; j_call: TRBJ2-7; d_call: TRBD1; cdr3_nt: TGTGCCAGTAGTAGAACAGGGGGGAGCTCCTACGAGCAGTACTTC; cdr3_aa: CASSRTGGSSYEQYF
v_call: TRBV27; clone_size: .; j_call: TRBJ1-1; d_call: TRBD1; cdr3_nt: TGTGCCAGCAGCCGCACAGGGGGCACTGAAGCTTTCTTT; cdr3_aa: CASSRTGGTEAFF
v_call: TRBV9; clone_size: .; j_call: TRBJ2-3; d_call: .; cdr3_nt: TGTGCCAGCAGCCCCCGGGGTAGCCTTAGCACAGATACGCAGTATTTT; cdr3_aa: CASSPRGSLSTDTQYF
v_call: TRBV12-3/TRBV12-4; clone_size: .; j_call: TRBJ1-2; d_call: .; cdr3_nt: TGTGCCAGCAGTTTTCCCGGGAACTATGGCTACACCTTC; cdr3_aa: CASSFPGNYGYTF
v_call: TRBV12-3/TRBV12-4; clone_size: .; j_call: TRBJ1-1; d_call: .; cdr3_nt: TGTGCCACCGGGATGAACACTGAAGCTTTCTTT; cdr3_aa: CATGMNTEAFF
v_call: TRBV5-8; clone_size: .; j_call: TRBJ1-2; d_call: .; cdr3_nt: TGTGCCAGCAGCTGGAGGCAGGGGATGACTAACTATGGCTACACCTTC; cdr3_aa: CASSWRQGMTNYGYTF
v_call: TRBV5-4; clone_size: .; j_call: TRBJ2-1; d_call: TRBD2; cdr3_nt: TGTGCCAGCAGGCGGAGGGGCGGGAGAATAAATGAGCAGTTCTTC; cdr3_aa: CASRRRGGRINEQFF
v_call: TRBV5-5; clone_size: .; j_call: TRBJ2-1; d_call: TRBD2; cdr3_nt: TGTGCCAGCAGCTTGGTGGCTAGCGGGAGATTGGGTGAGCAGTTCTTC; cdr3_aa: CASSLVASGRLGEQFF
v_call: TRBV30; clone_size: .; j_call: TRBJ2-7; d_call: TRBD1; cdr3_nt: TGTGCCTGCCACAGGGGGCCCTACGAGCAGTACTTC; cdr3_aa: CACHRGPYEQYF
v_call: TRBV11-2; clone_size: .; j_call: TRBJ2-5; d_call: TRBD1; cdr3_nt: TGTGCCAGCAGCCTGGGACAGGGTGGGGAGACCCAGTACTTC; cdr3_aa: CASSLGQGGETQYF
v_call: TRBV11-2; clone_size: .; j_call: TRBJ2-2; d_call: .; cdr3_nt: TGTGCCAGCAGCCCGAGGGGGGGGCTGGGTACCGGGGAGCTGTTTTTT; cdr3_aa: CASSPRGGLGTGELFF
v_call: TRBV7-9; clone_size: few; j_call: TRBJ1-4; d_call: .; cdr3_nt: TGTGCCAGCAGCCGTTCAGGGGAAAAACTGTTTTTT; cdr3_aa: CASSRSGEKLFF
v_call: TRBV5-6; clone_size: .; j_call: TRBJ2-1; d_call: .; cdr3_nt: TGTGCCAGCAGAGTACTAGATGGCTACAATGAGCAGTTCTTC; cdr3_aa: CASRVLDGYNEQFF
v_call: TRBV19; clone_size: once; j_call: TRBJ2-1; d_call: .; cdr3_nt: TGTGCCAGTAGTACCGCGGGTACCAATGAGCAGTTCTTC; cdr3_aa: CASSTAGTNEQFF
v_call: TRBV11-2; clone_size: .; j_call: TRBJ2-1; d_call: TRBD2; cdr3_nt: TGTGCCAGCAGGGCCCCGGGACTAGCGGGGAGCTCCTACAATGAGCAGTTCTTC; cdr3_aa: CASRAPGLAGSSYNEQFF
v_call: TRBV27; clone_size: once; j_call: TRBJ2-3; d_call: TRBD2; cdr3_nt: TGTGCCAGCAGTTTTGAACTAGCGGGAGGGGGAGATACGCAGTATTTT; cdr3_aa: CASSFELAGGGDTQYF
v_call: TRBV4-1; clone_size: .; j_call: TRBJ2-1; d_call: TRBD2; cdr3_nt: TGCGCCAGCAGCCAAGATCGATCGCAACTAGCGGGAATCAATGAGCAGTTCTTC; cdr3_aa: CASSQDRSQLAGINEQFF
v_call: TRBV27; clone_size: .; j_call: TRBJ2-1; d_call: .; cdr3_nt: TGTGCCAGCAGAGTGGGAGCAGCCTACAATGAGCAGTTCTTC; cdr3_aa: CASRVGAAYNEQFF
v_call: TRBV19; clone_size: .; j_call: TRBJ2-2; d_call: TRBD2; cdr3_nt: TGTGCCAGTAGTACCATGGGACTAGCGGGAGTGGGGGAGCTGTTTTTT; cdr3_aa: CASSTMGLAGVGELFF
v_call: TRBV6-5; clone_size: .; j_call: TRBJ1-1; d_call: .; cdr3_nt: TGTGCCAGCAGCCTTTGGGCGTTGGGGAACACTGAAGCTTTCTTT; cdr3_aa: CASSLWALGNTEAFF
v_call: TRBV28; clone_size: .; j_call: TRBJ2-7; d_call: TRBD1; cdr3_nt: TGTGCCAGCAGTTACACAGGGGCCTACGAGCAGTACTTC; cdr3_aa: CASSYTGAYEQYF
v_call: TRBV6-6; clone_size: .; j_call: TRBJ2-7; d_call: TRBD1; cdr3_nt: TGTGCCAGCAGCCCCGGACAGGGAATCCCCTACGAGCAGTACTTC; cdr3_aa: CASSPGQGIPYEQYF
v_call: TRBV12-3/TRBV12-4; clone_size: .; j_call: TRBJ1-2; d_call: .; cdr3_nt: TGTGCCAGCCTGACAGGATTGAACTATGGCTACACCTTC; cdr3_aa: CASLTGLNYGYTF
v_call: TRBV7-2; clone_size: once; j_call: TRBJ2-1; d_call: .; cdr3_nt: TGTGCCAGCAGCTTAGCCCCAGGGGAGCAGTTCTTC; cdr3_aa: CASSLAPGEQFF
v_call: TRBV12-3/TRBV12-4; clone_size: few; j_call: TRBJ1-2; d_call: .; cdr3_nt: TGTGCCAGCAGTTTACGGGGGTATGGCTACACCTTC; cdr3_aa: CASSLRGYGYTF
v_call: TRBV2; clone_size: .; j_call: TRBJ1-1; d_call: .; cdr3_nt: TGTGCCAGCAGTGAATCCCGGGGATATGGCACTGAAGCTTTCTTT; cdr3_aa: CASSESRGYGTEAFF
v_call: TRBV6-5; clone_size: .; j_call: TRBJ1-6; d_call: .; cdr3_nt: TGTGCCAGCAGTTCAGCCTATAATTCACCCCTCCACTTT; cdr3_aa: CASSSAYNSPLHF